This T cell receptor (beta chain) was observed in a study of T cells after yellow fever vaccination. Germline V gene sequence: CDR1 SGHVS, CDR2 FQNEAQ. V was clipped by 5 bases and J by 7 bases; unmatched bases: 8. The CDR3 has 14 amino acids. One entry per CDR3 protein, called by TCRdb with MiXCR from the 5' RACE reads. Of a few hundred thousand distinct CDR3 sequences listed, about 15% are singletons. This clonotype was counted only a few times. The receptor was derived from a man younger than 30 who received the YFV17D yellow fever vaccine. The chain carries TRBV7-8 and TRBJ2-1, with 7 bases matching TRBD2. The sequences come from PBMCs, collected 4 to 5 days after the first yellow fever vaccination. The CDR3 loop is CASSPRLAINEQFF. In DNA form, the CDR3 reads TGTGCCAGCAGCCCAAGACTAGCTATAAATGAGCAGTTCTTC.